The 10 T cell receptor beta chains reported below all come from one sample, sequenced in a study of blood T cell repertoires in COVID-19. The data were produced by immunoSEQ multiplex PCR, yet TCRdb's version contains in-frame clones alone and is incomplete. Of 50,000 or so clones in the sample, around 83% were seen once. Sequencing was carried out using peripheral blood. These receptors all come from a man aged 55-75 years with active COVID-19.

The chain has TRBV5-6 and TRBJ2-3; 14 nucleotides agree with TRBD2. CDR1 and CDR2 from the germline V gene are SGHDT and YYEEEE. Trimming removed 3 bases from V and 3 bases from J; junction bases left unmatched: 3. This CDR3 has 16 amino acids. CDR3 nucleotide sequence: TGTGCCAGCAGCTCCAGACTAGCGGGGGGGACAGATACGCAGTATTTT. Protein: CASSSRLAGGTDTQYF.

The chain uses TRBV3-1 (or the pseudogene TRBV3-2) and TRBJ2-1; 8 positions match TRBD2. Looked up from germline, CDR1 is LGHDT and CDR2 is YNNKEL (reference sequence). The ends lost 0 bases at V and 8 bases at J; junction bases unmatched: 6. The CDR3 extends over 15 amino acids. CDR3 nucleotides: TGTGCCAGCAGCCAAGACAGCGGGAGTAGGGATGAGCAGTTCTTC. This encodes CASSQDSGSRDEQFF.

The chain recombines TRBV7-2 with TRBJ2-7; tentatively, D is TRBD2 (6 bases). The ends were cut back, 3 bases at V and 2 bases at J, with 14 bases in the middle. The CDR3 contains 15 residues. Germline V gene lookup returns CDR1 SGHTA and CDR2 FQGNSA. The DNA for the CDR3 is TGTGCCAGCAGCTTTGACTCGACTAGAACCTACGAGCAGTACTTC. It codes for CASSFDSTRTYEQYF. Using reference TRBV7-2 and TRBJ2-7 for the parts outside the CDR3, the full variable domain is GAGVSQSPSNKVTEKGKDVELRCDPISGHTALYWYRQSLGQGLEFLIYFQGNSAPDKSGLPSDRFSAERTGGSVSTLTIQRTQQEDSAVYLCASSFDSTRTYEQYFGPGTRLTVT.

This chain connects TRBV20-1 to TRBJ1-6; TRBD1 aligns across 7 bases. Germline CDR1 DFQATT, CDR2 SNEGSKA (reference sequence). There are 14 residues in the CDR3. V gave up 3 bases and J gave up 9 bases; unmatched junction bases: 8. The CDR3 sequence is CSASRQGLGSPLHF. For the CDR3, the DNA is TGCAGTGCTAGTAGACAGGGTCTAGGTTCACCCCTCCACTTT.

As regards this clone: This sample also contains other DNA sequences that code for the same CDR3. CDR3 nucleotide sequence: TGTGCCAGTAGTAGGGGACAAAGAGACGAGCAGTACTTC. Its translation is CASSRGQRDEQYF. This chain joins TRBV19 and TRBJ2-7, with a weak D call TRBD1 (6 bases). Trimming took 4 bases from V and 5 from J, leaving 12 bases between them. CDR3 length equals 13 residues. Per germline, CDR1 LNHDA and CDR2 SQIVND (reference sequence).

The J gene is TRBJ1-5, the V gene TRBV18; TRBD1 matches at 7 bases. The germline V gene has CDR1 KGHSH and CDR2 LQKENI. The CDR3 has 15 amino acids. The V segment lost 5 bases and the J segment 0 bases; nucleotides outside the gene matches: 4. The CDR3 is CASSSTGNSNQPQHF. CDR3 coding DNA: TGTGCCAGCTCATCGACAGGGAATAGCAATCAGCCCCAGCATTTT.

V usage is TRBV10-3 and J usage is TRBJ1-1; tentative D call: TRBD1 (6 bases). Germline values: CDR1 ENHRY, CDR2 SYGVKD. There are 11 residues in the CDR3. V lost 4 bases to trimming and J lost 11 bases, with 11 bases between them. This CDR3 reads CAISAGTRAFF. The CDR3 region has the DNA TGTGCCATCAGTGCCGGGACACGCGCTTTCTTT.

V usage is TRBV7-8 and J usage is TRBJ1-1, with 7 bases matching TRBD1. V lost 5 bases to trimming and J lost 1 base; unmatched junction nucleotides: 13. Germline assignment: CDR1 SGHVS and CDR2 FQNEAQ. There are 17 residues in the CDR3. CDR3 nucleotides: TGTGCCAGCAGCCCGTTCAGGGGGAGGAGGGGGAACACTGAAGCTTTCTTT. This gives the protein CASSPFRGRRGNTEAFF.

V usage is TRBV25-1 and J usage is TRBJ1-2; TRBD1 aligns across 8 bases. V was clipped by 4 bases and J by 8 bases; unmatched bases: 6. Per germline, CDR1 MGHDK and CDR2 SYGVNS. CDR3 length: 13 amino acids. The CDR3 coding sequence is TGTGCCAGCAGTGGACAGGGGATTGGCGGCTACACCTTC. Protein product: CASSGQGIGGYTF.

The chain is built from TRBV19 and TRBJ2-4; 8 nucleotides align to TRBD1. The CDR3 has 15 amino acids. Looked up from germline, CDR1 is LNHDA and CDR2 is SQIVND (reference sequence). J lost 7 bases, V lost 5 bases, and 10 bases had no gene match. The CDR3 coding sequence is TGTGCCAGTAGTCCCGGGACAGGCCCGGGGAACATTCAGTACTTC. It codes for CASSPGTGPGNIQYF. Based on the CDR3 plus reference TRBV19 and TRBJ2-4, the full variable domain is DGGITQSPKYLFRKEGQNVTLSCEQNLNHDAMYWYRQDPGQGLRLIYYSQIVNDFQKGDIAEGYSVSREKKESFPLTVTSAQKNPTAFYLCASSPGTGPGNIQYFGAGTRLSVL.